The 21 T cell receptor beta chains below come from one sample, sequenced in a study of blood T cell repertoires in COVID-19. Clones were read by immunoSEQ multiplex PCR, and TCRdb kept only the in-frame ones, dropping some. The table shows roughly 230,000 clones, with around four fifths occurring only once. The sample taken for sequencing was peripheral blood. These TCRs come from a man aged 50 or older with acute or convalescent COVID-19.

The chain carries TRBV6-4 and TRBJ2-3; D is perhaps TRBD1 (5 bases). In germline, CDR1 is MRHNA, CDR2 SNTAGT. Trimming left V 5 bases short and J 6 bases short, with 15 bases between. This CDR3 contains 14 residues. The CDR3 sequence is CASSTGFPQDTQYF. CDR3 sequence (DNA): TGTGCCAGCAGTACAGGTTTCCCACAGGATACGCAGTATTTT.

The chain combines TRBV7-9 with TRBJ1-1, with D maybe TRBD1 (5 bases). The V gene lost 3 bases and the J gene lost 5 bases, with 13 bases spanning the gap. The V gene's germline CDR1 is SEHNR and CDR2 FQNEAQ (reference sequence). The CDR3 contains 14 residues. CDR3 region: CASSFARALTEAFF. The DNA of the CDR3 is TGTGCCAGCAGCTTTGCCAGGGCCCTAACTGAAGCTTTCTTT.

The CDR3 DNA reads as TGTGCCAGCAGTTTACTAGATACGCAGTATTTT. It specifies CASSLLDTQYF. The rearrangement joins TRBV28 to TRBJ2-3, with no clear D. CDR1 MDHEN and CDR2 SYDVKM come from the germline V gene. The CDR3 is made up of 11 amino acids. Trimming took 2 bases from V and 5 from J, leaving 2 bases between them.

The chain is built from TRBV27 and TRBJ2-1; a possible D gene is TRBD2 (5 bases). Trimming pared 4 bases from V and 3 bases from J, leaving 10 bases between. The CDR3 is 14 residues long. Looked up from germline, CDR1 is MNHEY and CDR2 is SMNVEV (reference sequence). CDR3: CASSSTRIYNEQFF. The CDR3 DNA sequence: TGTGCCAGCAGTTCTACTAGGATCTACAATGAGCAGTTCTTC.

This sequence joins TRBV7-2 and TRBJ2-1, with a weak D call TRBD2 (6 bases). The germline V and J ends were trimmed by 5 bases and 0 bases, with 14 bases remaining between them. This CDR3 region has 16 residues. Germline V gene sequence: CDR1 SGHTA, CDR2 FQGNSA. The CDR3 spells CASSLGLASSYNEQFF. In nucleotides, the CDR3 is TGTGCCAGCAGCCTAGGGCTAGCGAGCTCCTACAATGAGCAGTTCTTC.

The rearrangement uses TRBV12-3 or TRBV12-4 and TRBJ2-3; D unclear. V was trimmed by 4 bases and J by 2 bases, leaving 4 bases between them. The CDR3 runs 12 residues. The CDR3 sequence: CASSSDTDTQYF. The CDR3 bases are TGTGCCAGCAGTTCAGACACAGATACGCAGTATTTT.

This sequence joins TRBV5-1 and TRBJ2-7; D is ambiguous. The CDR3 length is 13 residues. V was trimmed by 0 bases and J by 0 bases, leaving 4 bases between them. Germline-derived CDR1 and CDR2 are SGHRS and YFSETQ. The CDR3, as DNA: TGCGCCAGCAGCTTGGCGAGCTCCTACGAGCAGTACTTC. This translates into CASSLASSYEQYF. Full variable domain (outside the CDR3, taken from reference TRBV5-1 and TRBJ2-7): KAGVTQTPRYLIKTRGQQVTLSCSPISGHRSVSWYQQTPGQGLQFLFEYFSETQRNKGNFPGRFSGRQFSNSRSEMNVSTLELGDSALYLCASSLASSYEQYFGPGTRLTVT.

J is TRBJ2-2 and V is TRBV7-2; 7 bases align to TRBD1. The germline CDR1 and CDR2 sequences are SGHTA and FQGNSA. The trim removed 3 bases at V and 7 bases at J, leaving 8 bases unmatched. The CDR3 runs to 15 residues. Here the CDR3 DNA reads TGTGCCAGCAGCTTCGCAGGGGGTTGGGACGGGGAGCTGTTTTTT. The encoded protein is CASSFAGGWDGELFF.

The chain is built from TRBV30 and TRBJ1-4, with 8 bases fitting TRBD1. The junction had 1 base not matched to a gene; V was cut back by 5 bases and J by 2 bases. This CDR3 has 13 amino acids. Germline loops: CDR1 GTSNPN, CDR2 SVGIG (reference sequence). The DNA for the CDR3 is TGTGCCTGGGGACAGGGCACTAATGAAAAACTGTTTTTT. Protein product: CAWGQGTNEKLFF.

This sequence joins TRBV18 and TRBJ1-2; 9 bases match TRBD1. J was trimmed by 7 bases and V by 3 bases; bases with no gene match: 6. The CDR3 length is 14 residues. Germline CDR1 KGHSH, CDR2 LQKENI. This CDR3 reads CASSPGTGFAGYTF. The CDR3, as DNA: TGTGCCAGCTCACCCGGGACAGGGTTCGCTGGCTACACCTTC.

For the CDR3, the DNA is TGTGCCAGCAGTGATAACTCTGGGGCCAACGTCCTGACTTTC. Its translation: CASSDNSGANVLTF. The chain has TRBV25-1 and TRBJ2-6, with D hard to call. Trimming stripped 3 bases from V and 0 bases from J, with 3 bases between. Germline V lookup: CDR1 MGHDK, CDR2 SYGVNS. The CDR3 contains 14 residues.

This chain connects TRBV9 to TRBJ1-1, with D uncertain. The V and J ends lost 4 bases and 7 bases respectively, with 14 bases between them. There are 13 residues in the CDR3. Per the germline V gene, CDR1 is SGDLS and CDR2 is YYNGEE. CDR3 sequence: CASSPRRADEAFF. CDR3 sequence (DNA): TGTGCCAGCAGCCCAAGGAGGGCGGATGAAGCTTTCTTT.

This clone was seen once. The CDR3 DNA reads TGTGCCAGCTCAGACCGGGACAGGGGTTGGAACGAGCAGTACTTC. Translation: CASSDRDRGWNEQYF. The chain employs TRBV18 and TRBJ2-7; 10 nucleotides line up with TRBD1. This CDR3 spans 15 amino acids. Looked up from germline, CDR1 is KGHSH and CDR2 is LQKENI. The trim removed 5 bases at V and 5 bases at J, leaving 9 bases unmatched.

This sequence joins TRBV2 and TRBJ2-7; unclear D gene. This CDR3 is 13 amino acids long. The germline V and J ends were trimmed by 7 bases and 0 bases, with 10 bases remaining between them. Germline CDR1 and CDR2: SNHLY and FYNNEI. CDR3 protein: CASNTPGSYEQYF. The CDR3 DNA reads as TGTGCCAGCAACACCCCGGGCTCCTACGAGCAGTACTTC.

This chain connects TRBV28 to TRBJ1-2, with D perhaps TRBD1 (6 bases). This CDR3 spans 15 amino acids. Trimming took off 4 bases at V and 3 bases at J, with 15 bases between the two ends. The V gene's germline CDR1 is MDHEN and CDR2 SYDVKM. CDR3 region: CASSSVGAAYYGYTF. As DNA, the CDR3 is TGTGCCAGCAGTTCTGTGGGGGCTGCATACTATGGCTACACCTTC.

The gene calls are TRBV27 and TRBJ2-7, with 13 positions matching TRBD2. The length of the CDR3 is 18 residues. Germline CDR1 is MNHEY and CDR2 is SMNVEV (reference sequence). V shed 3 bases and J 0 bases; nucleotides not matched to a gene: 8. This chain's CDR3 is CASSFRTSGGISSYEQYF. CDR3 coding DNA: TGTGCCAGCAGTTTCCGGACTAGCGGGGGCATAAGCTCCTACGAGCAGTACTTC.

J is TRBJ2-7 and V is TRBV13; D perhaps matches TRBD2 (6 bases). V was clipped by 9 bases and J by 2 bases, with 17 bases between them. Germline V gene sequence: CDR1 PRHDT, CDR2 FYEKMQ (reference sequence). This CDR3 has 14 amino acids. The CDR3 region has the DNA TGTGCCAGTACCTCAGGAGGGGTTGCCTACGAGCAGTACTTC. Translating gives CASTSGGVAYEQYF.

The chain links TRBV9 to TRBJ1-1; D not resolved. There are 14 residues in the CDR3. Trimming cost V 0 bases and J 4 bases, with 10 bases left between them. Per the germline V gene, CDR1 is SGDLS and CDR2 is YYNGEE. CDR3 bases: TGTGCCAGCAGCGTAGGTATCGGGAGCACTGAAGCTTTCTTT. It encodes CASSVGIGSTEAFF.

The chain is built from TRBV7-9 and TRBJ1-3; D is unclear. CDR1 is SEHNR, CDR2 FQNEAQ, per germline (reference sequence). The CDR3 extends over 13 amino acids. Trimming took off 6 bases at V and 1 base at J, with 7 bases between the two ends. For the CDR3, the DNA is TGTGCCAGCAGTCAGGTATCTGGAAACACCATATATTTT. Protein product: CASSQVSGNTIYF.

V is TRBV6-1 and J is TRBJ2-1, with D possibly TRBD1 on 5 matching bases. The CDR3 consists of 14 residues. The V and J ends lost 3 bases and 10 bases respectively, with 16 bases between them. Germline V lookup: CDR1 MNHNS, CDR2 SASEGT. This CDR3 is CASSDPSRVSEQFF. The CDR3 DNA is TGTGCCAGCAGTGATCCCTCCAGGGTCTCGGAGCAGTTCTTC.

This clone has a handful of counts. The chain uses TRBV11-1 and TRBJ1-1; D not certain. The germline CDR1 and CDR2 sequences are SGHAT and FQDESV (reference sequence). With 7 bases removed from V and 3 bases from J, the gap between germline ends came to 15 bases. This CDR3 is 14 amino acids long. CDR3 amino acids: CASTLGGYYTEAFF. DNA for the CDR3: TGTGCCAGCACCCTCGGAGGGTATTACACTGAAGCTTTCTTT.